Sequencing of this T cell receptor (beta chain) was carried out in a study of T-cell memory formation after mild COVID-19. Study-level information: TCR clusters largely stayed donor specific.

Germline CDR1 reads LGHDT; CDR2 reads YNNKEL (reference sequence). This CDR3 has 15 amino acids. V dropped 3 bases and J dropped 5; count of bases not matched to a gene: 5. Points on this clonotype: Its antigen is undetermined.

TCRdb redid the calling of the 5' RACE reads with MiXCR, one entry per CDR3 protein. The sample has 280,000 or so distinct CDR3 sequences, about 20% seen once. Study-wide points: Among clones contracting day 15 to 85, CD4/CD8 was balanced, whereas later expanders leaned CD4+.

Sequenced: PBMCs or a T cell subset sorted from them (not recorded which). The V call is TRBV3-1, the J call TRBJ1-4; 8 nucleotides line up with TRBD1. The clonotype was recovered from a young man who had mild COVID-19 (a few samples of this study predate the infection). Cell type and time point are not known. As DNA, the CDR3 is TGTGCCAGCAGCCACGGGGACAGGAGAAATGAAAAACTGTTTTTT. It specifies CASSHGDRRNEKLFF. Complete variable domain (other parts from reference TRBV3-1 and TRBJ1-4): DTAVSQTPKYLVTQMGNDKSIKCEQNLGHDTMYWYKQDSKKFLKIMFSYNNKELIINETVPNRFSPKSPDKAHLNLHINSLELGDSAVYFCASSHGDRRNEKLFFGSGTQLSVL.